This T cell receptor (beta chain) comes out of a study of chemoradiotherapy in HPV16-positive cancers. V trimming: 1 base; J trimming: 5 bases; junction bases outside the gene matches: 1. This CDR3 spans 13 amino acids. Germline V gene data show CDR1 as SQVTM and CDR2 as ANQGSEA. The data were produced by immunoSEQ multiplex PCR, yet TCRdb's version contains in-frame clones alone and is incomplete. The table includes 9,500 to 15,000 clones, roughly 76% detected once. Specimen collection occurred from a patient who underwent chemoradiotherapy. This receptor was obtained from a human donor with HPV-associated anogenital cancer. The chain carries TRBV29-1 and TRBJ1-5, with 8 bases matching TRBD1. The CDR3, as DNA: TGCAGCGTTGAAGTGGGACAGGATCAGCCCCAGCATTTT. It codes for CSVEVGQDQPQHF.